The following is a TCR beta chain sequence with its context. Its antigen remains unknown. Libraries were prepared by immunoSEQ multiplex PCR; TCRdb keeps only in-frame clonotypes and omits some of them. This table has around 200,000 clones, 80% to 85% appearing once. Trimming took 1 base from V and 1 from J; bases not matched to a gene: 2. Germline assignment: CDR1 SGHTA and CDR2 FQGNSA. The CDR3 is 16 residues long. The donors were in the approximately 130-subject validation cohort, distinct from the 666-subject first cohort. This sample is part of a study of cytomegalovirus exposure and HLA in healthy donors. Study findings and constraints: Researchers catalogued about 160 TCR beta chains as cytomegalovirus-associated. Rarity marked most TCR sequences, yet some public TCRs occurred in many donors.

The V and J genes are TRBV7-2 and TRBJ2-3, with 10 nucleotides matching TRBD2. Sequencing input: PBMCs. The TCR comes from a woman in her late teens or twenties in good health and CMV-seropositive. CDR3 in amino acids: CASSLGGTSGTDTQYF. CDR3 DNA sequence: TGTGCCAGCAGCTTAGGGGGGACTAGCGGCACAGATACGCAGTATTTT.